These 22 T cell receptor beta chains originate from one sample sequenced in a study of regulatory T cells in long-lasting Graves disease. Building the TCR beta libraries relied on iRepertoire HTBI primers, and CDR3 regions underwent Arm-PCR. TCRdb recomputed calls from the multiplex PCR reads with MiXCR, one row per CDR3 protein. The data hold about 200,000 distinct CDR3 sequences, with approximately 20% observed a single time. Described time point: newly diagnosed GD, antithyroid drugs for less than 3 months. PBMC-derived RNA was used for the TCR library. This sample comprised peripheral blood mononuclear cells (PBMCs), obtained at new diagnosis, from a patient treated with antithyroid drugs. The receptors shown here come from a female donor with Graves disease.

This clonotype was observed many times. CDR3 sequence reads: CASRVGTSVTETQYF. For the CDR3, the DNA is TGTGCCAGCAGGGTAGGGACTAGCGTGACCGAGACCCAGTACTTC. V usage is TRBV6-1 and J usage is TRBJ2-5; 10 bases align to TRBD2. The V gene end was trimmed by 6 bases and the J gene end by 5 bases; junction bases not matched to a gene: 9. Germline V lookup: CDR1 MNHNS, CDR2 SASEGT. This CDR3 has 15 amino acids.

This clonotype appeared many times. The chain links TRBV5-6 to TRBJ1-1; D remains unclear. Per the germline V gene, CDR1 is SGHDT and CDR2 is YYEEEE. CDR3 length equals 13 residues. The ends were cut back, 4 bases at V and 2 bases at J, with 9 bases in the middle. The CDR3 nucleotides read TGTGCCAGCAGCAACACAGTTAACACTGAAGCTTTCTTT. Translation: CASSNTVNTEAFF.

This clonotype occurred many times. The rearrangement links TRBV24-1 to TRBJ2-1; 10 nucleotides align to TRBD2. V shed 1 base and J 6 bases; nucleotides not matched to a gene: 5. From germline, CDR1 is KGHDR and CDR2 SFDVKD. This CDR3 is built from 16 residues. The CDR3 sequence: CATSDFVLAGVNEQFF. The CDR3 DNA sequence: TGTGCCACCAGTGATTTTGTTCTAGCGGGAGTCAATGAGCAGTTCTTC.

This clonotype was seen more than once but under ten times. A much bigger clone sits one base away, suggesting this may be a read error. The chain couples TRBV14 to TRBJ1-2; D not resolved. Germline-derived CDR1 and CDR2 are SGHDN and FVKESK. This CDR3 comprises 15 residues. The DNA of the CDR3 is TGTGCCAGCGGCCAAGAAGTCAGTCCCAGCTATGGCTACACCTTC. Translated, it gives CASGQEVSPSYGYTF.

This clonotype was counted between two and nine times. This rearrangement joins TRBV30 to TRBJ1-5, with TRBD1 identical over 7 bases. J was trimmed by 4 bases and V by 4 bases; bases with no gene match: 10. CDR1 is GTSNPN, CDR2 SVGIG, per germline (reference sequence). The CDR3 spans 15 residues. The CDR3 coding sequence is TGTGCCTGGAACTTAAAGACAGGGAGGAATCAGCCCCAGCATTTT. Translation gives CAWNLKTGRNQPQHF.

The rearrangement joins TRBV7-9 to TRBJ2-2; no clear D gene. V was trimmed by 5 bases and J by 5 bases, leaving 12 bases between them. The CDR3 is made up of 14 amino acids. CDR1 is SEHNR and CDR2 is FQNEAQ in the germline V gene (reference sequence). CDR3 protein: CASSHLLLTGELFF. The CDR3 bases are TGTGCCAGCAGCCACCTCCTTCTGACCGGGGAGCTGTTTTTT. Full variable domain (outside the CDR3, taken from reference TRBV7-9 and TRBJ2-2): DTGVSQNPRHKITKRGQNVTFRCDPISEHNRLYWYRQTLGQGPEFLTYFQNEAQLEKSRLLSDRFSAERPKGSFSTLEIQRTEQGDSAMYLCASSHLLLTGELFFGEGSRLTVL.

This clonotype was recorded at least ten times. The genes are TRBV7-9 and TRBJ2-1; D is uncertain. The CDR3 extends over 15 amino acids. The V end was cut by 5 bases, the J end by 0 bases, with 11 bases between. The germline gives CDR1 SEHNR, CDR2 FQNEAQ (reference sequence). The CDR3 loop reads CASSVSRSSYNEQFF. Here the CDR3 DNA reads TGTGCCAGCAGCGTTAGCCGGAGCTCCTACAATGAGCAGTTCTTC.

This clonotype was counted many times. The V call is TRBV20-1, the J call TRBJ2-3; 8 bases line up with TRBD2. Germline loops: CDR1 DFQATT, CDR2 SNEGSKA (reference sequence). The CDR3 sequence is 15 residues long. Germline trimming cut 4 bases from V and 2 bases from J; bases unmatched to any gene: 8. The CDR3, as DNA: TGCAGTGCTAAGGGCGGGAGGCTCCACACAGATACGCAGTATTTT. Translated: CSAKGGRLHTDTQYF.

With respect to this clonotype: One end of the junction is discordant with germline, which a read error may explain. The rearrangement uses TRBV11-2 and TRBJ1-1; TRBD1 is a possible D gene (5 bases). The length of the CDR3 is 13 residues. Germline V gene data show CDR1 as SGHAT and CDR2 as FQNNGV. CDR3 loop: CTSSLERGTEAFF. The CDR3 DNA follows: TGTACCAGCAGCTTAGAACGGGGGACTGAAGCTTTCTTT.

This clonotype was counted a few times. This sequence joins TRBV20-1 and TRBJ2-5; the match to TRBD2 covers 13 bases. V was pared by 1 base and J by 1 base, with 3 bases of the junction left unmatched. The length of the CDR3 is 16 residues. Germline V gene lookup returns CDR1 DFQATT and CDR2 SNEGSKA (reference sequence). The CDR3 reads CSARGTSGRAQETQYF. For the CDR3, the DNA is TGCAGTGCTAGAGGGACTAGCGGGAGAGCCCAAGAGACCCAGTACTTC.

This clonotype has a count of ten or more. The V and J genes are TRBV10-3 and TRBJ2-2; D is undetermined. Germline V lookup: CDR1 ENHRY, CDR2 SYGVKD. The V end lost 5 bases, the J end lost 0 bases, and 7 bases lay between the germline ends. CDR3 size: 14 residues. CDR3 DNA sequence: TGTGCCATCAGTTTTGGGGCGAACACCGGGGAGCTGTTTTTT. The encoded protein is CAISFGANTGELFF.

In its sample, this clonotype was seen many times. The chain is built from TRBV6-2 or TRBV6-3 and TRBJ2-6; 7 nucleotides align to TRBD1. After removal of 5 bases from V and 1 base from J, the junction contained 2 bases not matched to a gene. The CDR3 runs 15 residues. Germline-derived CDR1 and CDR2 are MNHEY and SVGEGT. CDR3 nucleotides: TGTGCCAGCAGTCCCAGGGGGTCTGGGGCCAACGTCCTGACTTTC. This sequence encodes CASSPRGSGANVLTF.

With regard to this clonotype: A much larger clone differs from this one at a single base, so this may be a read error. This rearrangement joins TRBV7-3 to TRBJ2-1; D could derive from TRBD1 or TRBD2 (5 bases each). CDR3 length: 15 residues. Looked up from germline, CDR1 is SGHTA and CDR2 is FQGTGA. DNA of the CDR3: TGTGCCGGCAGCTTAACGGGGACCAAATACAATGAGCAGTTCTTC. Protein: CAGSLTGTKYNEQFF.

This clonotype showed up many times. This chain connects TRBV7-2 to TRBJ2-1; 11 bases are a match to TRBD2. Germline-derived CDR1 and CDR2 are SGHTA and FQGNSA. CDR3 size: 16 residues. The V gene end was trimmed by 5 bases and the J gene end by 2 bases; junction bases not matched to a gene: 5. The CDR3 loop reads CASSQIAGGTYNEQFF. The CDR3 bases are TGTGCCAGCAGCCAAATAGCGGGAGGGACCTACAATGAGCAGTTCTTC.

This clonotype was recorded many times. This chain joins TRBV12-3 or TRBV12-4 and TRBJ1-4, with D perhaps matching TRBD1 (5 bases). The V end lost 4 bases, the J end lost 8 bases, and 14 bases lay between the germline ends. CDR3 length: 14 residues. CDR3 in amino acids: CASSSGRTREKLFF. As DNA, the CDR3 is TGTGCCAGCAGTTCGGGACGGACCCGGGAAAAACTGTTTTTT.

On this clonotype: This clone may be a read error of a much larger clone one base away. V usage is TRBV9 and J usage is TRBJ2-7, with 10 bases matching TRBD2. Germline CDR1 is SGDLS and CDR2 is YYNGEE. V trimming: 3 bases; J trimming: 6 bases; junction bases outside the gene matches: 9. The CDR3 spans 15 residues. Here the CDR3 reads CASSAAPSGSGEQYF. In DNA, the CDR3 is TGTGCCAGCAGCGCAGCGCCTAGCGGGAGCGGCGAGCAGTACTTC.

This clonotype was detected ten times or more. This chain's CDR3 is CASSLAGTVYNEQFF. DNA of the CDR3: TGTGCCAGCAGCTTAGCCGGGACAGTCTACAATGAGCAGTTCTTC. The chain couples TRBV7-9 to TRBJ2-1; 7 positions agree with TRBD1. Germline lookup yields CDR1 SEHNR and CDR2 FQNEAQ (reference sequence). CDR3 length: 15 amino acids. With 0 bases clipped from V and 3 bases from J, the junction kept 2 bases outside the gene matches.

This clonotype appeared a few times. The rearrangement uses TRBV4-3 and TRBJ2-1; a possible D gene is TRBD2 (5 bases). CDR1 and CDR2 (germline): LGHNA, YSLEER. Between the trimmed V and J ends, which lost 0 bases and 2 bases, there was a span of 11 bases. CDR3 length: 16 amino acids. The CDR3 reads CASSQEPPGTYNEQFF. The CDR3 DNA reads as TGCGCCAGCAGCCAAGAACCTCCGGGAACCTACAATGAGCAGTTCTTC.

The V gene is TRBV28, the J gene TRBJ1-1, with 7 bases that match TRBD1. This CDR3 region has 16 residues. The J segment lost 0 bases and the V segment lost 2 bases, leaving 6 bases of the junction unmatched. Per germline, CDR1 MDHEN and CDR2 SYDVKM. The DNA for the CDR3 is TGTGCCAGCAGTTTAATTGGGGGACAGTTGAACACTGAAGCTTTCTTT. Its translation: CASSLIGGQLNTEAFF.

This clonotype occurred many times. The chain employs TRBV19 and TRBJ2-1, with 9 bases fitting TRBD1. Per the germline V gene, CDR1 is LNHDA and CDR2 is SQIVND (reference sequence). V was clipped by 3 bases and J by 13 bases; unmatched bases: 7. This CDR3 region has 13 residues. This CDR3 reads CASSIGDRVFQFF. The DNA of the CDR3 is TGTGCCAGTAGTATTGGGGACAGGGTCTTCCAGTTCTTC.

This clonotype was counted at least ten times. This chain links TRBV3-1 with TRBJ1-5; D ambiguous. Trimming pared 0 bases from V and 6 bases from J, leaving 6 bases between. The CDR3 is 13 amino acids. The germline V gene has CDR1 LGHDT and CDR2 YNNKEL (reference sequence). CDR3 in DNA: TGTGCCAGCAGCCAAGATCTTCTTCAGCCCCAGCATTTT. Protein: CASSQDLLQPQHF. Variable domain in full (rest from reference TRBV3-1 and TRBJ1-5): DTAVSQTPKYLVTQMGNDKSIKCEQNLGHDTMYWYKQDSKKFLKIMFSYNNKELIINETVPNRFSPKSPDKAHLNLHINSLELGDSAVYFCASSQDLLQPQHFGDGTRLSIL.

This clonotype was seen ten or more times. The J gene is TRBJ2-7, the V gene TRBV9, with a tentative D call TRBD1 (6 bases). The CDR3 totals 14 residues. The V gene lost 1 base and the J gene lost 1 base, with 9 bases spanning the gap. Germline assignment: CDR1 SGDLS and CDR2 YYNGEE. DNA of the CDR3: TGTGCCAGCAGCGTATGGGACACATCCTACGAGCAGTACTTC. Residues: CASSVWDTSYEQYF.